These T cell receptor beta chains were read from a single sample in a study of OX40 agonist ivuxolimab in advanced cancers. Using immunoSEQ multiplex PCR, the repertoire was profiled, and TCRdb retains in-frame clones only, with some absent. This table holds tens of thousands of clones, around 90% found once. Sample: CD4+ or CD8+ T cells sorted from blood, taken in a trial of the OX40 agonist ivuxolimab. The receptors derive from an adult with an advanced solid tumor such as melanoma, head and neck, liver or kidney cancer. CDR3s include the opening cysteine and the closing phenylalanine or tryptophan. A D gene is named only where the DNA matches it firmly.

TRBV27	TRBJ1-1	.	CASSFGREGTEAFF
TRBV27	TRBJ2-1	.	CASSFWSGGNYNEQFF
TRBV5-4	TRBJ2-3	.	CASRSPGTDTQYF
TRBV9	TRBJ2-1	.	CASSVGPGLNHNEQFF
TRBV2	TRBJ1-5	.	CASSPGEKPQHF
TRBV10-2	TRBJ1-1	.	CASSEWDTNTEAFF
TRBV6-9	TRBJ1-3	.	CASSEPDRKRSGNTIYF
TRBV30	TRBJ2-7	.	CAWSPDVYEQYF
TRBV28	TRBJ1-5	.	CASSSGGHQPQHF
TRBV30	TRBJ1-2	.	CAWRGTDGTYGYTF
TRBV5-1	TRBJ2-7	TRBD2	CASSRTGGTYEQYF
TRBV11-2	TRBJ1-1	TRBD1	CASSTVTGVGFF
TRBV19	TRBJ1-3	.	CASRTSTLSGNTIYF
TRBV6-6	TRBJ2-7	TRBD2	CASSFRGLAGKGEQYF
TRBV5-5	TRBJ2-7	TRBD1	CASSRTGGVYEQYF
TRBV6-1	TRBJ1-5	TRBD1	CASSETGNWQPQHF
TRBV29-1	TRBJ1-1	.	CSVVIGVTEAFF
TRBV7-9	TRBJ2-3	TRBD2	CASSKTSGGADTQYF
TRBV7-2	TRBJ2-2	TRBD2	CASSRVLAQVGGRTGELFF
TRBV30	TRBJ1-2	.	CAWTVGGNGYTF
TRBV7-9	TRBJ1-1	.	CASSLITDTEAFF
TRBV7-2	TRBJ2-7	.	CASSLSFGAPREQYF
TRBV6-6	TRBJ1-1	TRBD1	CASSPQGVGVTEAFF
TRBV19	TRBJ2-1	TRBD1	CASSNRDRGLGEQFF
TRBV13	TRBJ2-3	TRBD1	CASSDRGVDTQYF
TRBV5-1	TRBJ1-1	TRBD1	CASSLSTGVMNTEAFF
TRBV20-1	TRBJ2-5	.	CSVLAVQTQYF
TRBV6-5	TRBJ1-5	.	CASSRLGRGDQPQHF
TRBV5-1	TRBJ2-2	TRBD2	CASSLAAGGNTGELFF
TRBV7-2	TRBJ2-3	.	CASSLVHWSRATDTQYF
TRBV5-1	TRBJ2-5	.	CASSRGEAPETQYF
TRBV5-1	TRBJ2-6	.	CASSLEGASGANVLTF
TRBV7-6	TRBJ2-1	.	CANSLGPEEQFF
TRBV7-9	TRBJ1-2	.	CASSPYQFHGYTF
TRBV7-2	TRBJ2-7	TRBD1	CASSPTLGQGPEQYF
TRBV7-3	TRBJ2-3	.	CASSLFGAATDTQYF
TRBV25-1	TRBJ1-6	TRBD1	CASSGTGAGSPLHF
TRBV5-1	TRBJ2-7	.	CASSSEHGEAYEQYF
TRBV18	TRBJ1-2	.	CASSPTPQGGYGYTF
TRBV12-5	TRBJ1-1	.	CASGLAQGSNTEAFF
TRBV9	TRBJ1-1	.	CASSRGPMNTEAFF
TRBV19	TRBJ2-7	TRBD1	CAKVRDRAYEQYF
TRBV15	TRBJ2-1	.	CATSRDPGKYNEQFF
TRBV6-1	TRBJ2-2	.	CASSSGVRELFF
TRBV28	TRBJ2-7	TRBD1	CASSSWDRGPYEQYF